These 25 T cell receptor beta chains were all obtained from the same sample, sequenced in a study of human T cells and chemical hapten exposure. Via MiXCR, TCRdb re-called the RACE reads, giving one row per CDR3 protein. Of 110,000 to 150,000 distinct CDR3 sequences listed, 12% are singletons. Described time point: patch test 2, 6 weeks after DPC sensitization. The treatment was: therapeutic diphenylcyclopropenone sensitization with weekly scalp DPC. Sequenced here: whole blood, sampled in connection with sensitization to the hapten diphenylcyclopropenone (DPC). The receptors were gathered from a woman in her forties or fifties with alopecia areata. Some clones in this sample may be carry-over from other donors' samples.

This clonotype has just a few counts. The chain recombines TRBV9 with TRBJ2-1; 10 nucleotides align to TRBD2. V was clipped by 3 bases and J by 2 bases; unmatched bases: 8. Germline CDR1 is SGDLS and CDR2 is YYNGEE. The CDR3 is 17 residues long. The CDR3 sequence: CASSAPSGRATYNEQFF. The CDR3 DNA sequence: TGTGCCAGCAGCGCGCCAAGCGGGAGGGCCACCTACAATGAGCAGTTCTTC.

This clonotype was picked up a small number of times. The chain joins TRBV3-1 to TRBJ2-1, with D uncertain. The germline CDR1 and CDR2 sequences are LGHDT and YNNKEL (reference sequence). The CDR3 runs 13 residues. The V gene lost 3 bases and the J gene lost 2 bases, with 5 bases spanning the gap. CDR3: CASSHIAYNEQFF. CDR3 in DNA: TGTGCCAGCAGCCATATAGCCTACAATGAGCAGTTCTTC.

Remarks on this clonotype: One junction end does not reproduce the germline sequence, and a read error may be involved. The V and J genes are TRBV18 and TRBJ2-1, with D possibly TRBD2 on 6 matching bases. Germline assignment: CDR1 KGHSH and CDR2 LQKENI. The CDR3 spans 15 residues. CDR3 bases: TGTGCCAGCCCACCGGGACTTTTAACCTACAATGAGCAGTTCTTC. Its protein is CASPPGLLTYNEQFF.

This clonotype was found many times. V usage is TRBV6-6 and J usage is TRBJ1-2; D gene ambiguous. Trimming stripped 7 bases from V and 4 bases from J, with 7 bases between. The CDR3 length is 11 residues. Germline V lookup: CDR1 MNHNY, CDR2 SVGAGI (reference sequence). DNA of the CDR3: TGTGCCAGCACTACGAGCTATGGCTACACCTTC. Protein sequence: CASTTSYGYTF.

This chain joins TRBV6-1 and TRBJ2-2; D is perhaps TRBD1 (5 bases). Trimming pared 11 bases from V and 2 bases from J, leaving 24 bases between. The CDR3 contains 17 residues. The germline gives CDR1 MNHNS, CDR2 SASEGT. The CDR3 sequence: CAPLGAASKANTGELFF. The CDR3 bases are TGTGCCCCCCTAGGGGCAGCCTCGAAGGCAAACACCGGGGAGCTGTTTTTT.

The chain has TRBV5-1 and TRBJ1-1; 10 nucleotides line up with TRBD1. With 0 bases clipped from V and 1 base from J, the junction kept 3 bases outside the gene matches. The CDR3 is 16 residues long. Germline V gene lookup returns CDR1 SGHRS and CDR2 YFSETQ. The CDR3 loop is CASSLGTGGRNTEAFF. The CDR3 nucleotides read TGCGCCAGCAGCTTGGGGACAGGGGGAAGGAACACTGAAGCTTTCTTT.

This chain connects TRBV6-1 to TRBJ2-6, with D perhaps TRBD1 (6 bases). The CDR3 runs 15 residues. Trimming pared 4 bases from V and 2 bases from J, leaving 9 bases between. Germline loops: CDR1 MNHNS, CDR2 SASEGT. CDR3 protein: CASSGKGAGANVLTF. CDR3 bases: TGTGCCAGCAGTGGAAAGGGGGCTGGGGCCAACGTCCTGACTTTC.

This sequence joins TRBV27 and TRBJ2-7; TRBD2 agrees at 7 bases. Trimming at V came to 10 bases and at J to 4 bases, leaving 13 bases not matched to a gene. The germline V gene encodes CDR1 MNHEY and CDR2 SMNVEV (reference sequence). The CDR3 runs to 14 residues. CDR3 in DNA: TGTGCCACCGCCCCACTAGCGAAAGGGTACGAGCAGTACTTC. The encoded protein is CATAPLAKGYEQYF.

The chain joins TRBV3-1 to TRBJ1-2, with 7 bases aligning to TRBD1. CDR3 size: 15 residues. In germline, CDR1 is LGHDT, CDR2 YNNKEL (reference sequence). J lost 7 bases, V lost 0 bases, and 8 bases had no gene match. The CDR3 sequence: CASSQDGGGYSGYTF. The CDR3 bases are TGTGCCAGCAGCCAAGATGGAGGGGGCTATAGTGGCTACACCTTC. The complete variable domain, with remaining parts taken from reference TRBV3-1 and TRBJ1-2, reads DTAVSQTPKYLVTQMGNDKSIKCEQNLGHDTMYWYKQDSKKFLKIMFSYNNKELIINETVPNRFSPKSPDKAHLNLHINSLELGDSAVYFCASSQDGGGYSGYTFGSGTRLTVV.

This chain joins TRBV7-2 and TRBJ2-4, with TRBD1 matching 9 bases. Germline loops: CDR1 SGHTA, CDR2 FQGNSA. The trim removed 5 bases at V and 4 bases at J, leaving 6 bases unmatched. The CDR3 is 15 residues long. In DNA form, the CDR3 reads TGTGCCAGCAGCCATGTCGGGACAGGGAAAAACATTCAGTACTTC. Protein product: CASSHVGTGKNIQYF. The variable domain in full, with the rest retrieved from reference TRBV7-2 and TRBJ2-4, is GAGVSQSPSNKVTEKGKDVELRCDPISGHTALYWYRQSLGQGLEFLIYFQGNSAPDKSGLPSDRFSAERTGGSVSTLTIQRTQQEDSAVYLCASSHVGTGKNIQYFGAGTRLSVL.

For this clonotype: At one end, the junction sequence differs from germline, possibly due to a read error. This rearrangement joins TRBV29-1 to TRBJ2-7; D not certain. Germline CDR1 and CDR2: SQVTM and ANQGSEA. This CDR3 has 11 amino acids. CDR3 amino acids: CCVARSYEQYF. CDR3 coding DNA: TGCTGCGTTGCCCGCTCCTACGAGCAGTACTTC.

This clonotype was counted between two and nine times. The V gene is TRBV20-1, the J gene TRBJ2-7; tentatively, D is TRBD2 (6 bases). The V gene lost 1 base and the J gene lost 3 bases, with 13 bases spanning the gap. Germline V gene data show CDR1 as DFQATT and CDR2 as SNEGSKA (reference sequence). This CDR3 spans 14 amino acids. The CDR3 region has the DNA TGCAGTGCTAGAGCAGGACTACGGATCTACGAGCAGTACTTC. Its protein product is CSARAGLRIYEQYF.

In its sample, this clonotype was seen a few times. The chain employs TRBV6-1 and TRBJ2-7, with 11 bases matching TRBD2. Germline-derived CDR1 and CDR2 are MNHNS and SASEGT. J lost 1 base, V lost 7 bases, and 12 bases had no gene match. CDR3 size: 17 residues. DNA for the CDR3: TGTGCCAGCACTAAAAACCCGGGACTAGCGGTTTCCTACGAGCAGTACTTC. Translating it yields CASTKNPGLAVSYEQYF.

CDR3 region: CASRLSGTSGRGSDTQYF. The CDR3 DNA reads as TGTGCAAGTCGCTTATCCGGGACTAGCGGGAGAGGATCAGATACGCAGTATTTT. The chain joins TRBV12-2 to TRBJ2-3; the D call in the table, TRBD2, was not verified against the DNA. TRBV12-2 is a pseudogene locus. The CDR3 spans 18 residues.

V usage is TRBV20-1 and J usage is TRBJ1-1; TRBD1 might be the D (5 bases). This CDR3 has 16 amino acids. The V gene lost 0 bases and the J gene lost 0 bases, with 14 bases spanning the gap. Germline V gene data show CDR1 as DFQATT and CDR2 as SNEGSKA (reference sequence). The CDR3 reads CSAREGARVMNTEAFF. CDR3 bases: TGCAGTGCTAGAGAAGGGGCGCGAGTTATGAACACTGAAGCTTTCTTT.

This clonotype occurred many times. The chain employs TRBV20-1 and TRBJ2-1, with TRBD2 as a possible D gene (5 bases). Trimming stripped 3 bases from V and 0 bases from J, with 6 bases between. CDR1 DFQATT and CDR2 SNEGSKA come from the germline V gene (reference sequence). This CDR3 region has 13 residues. The CDR3 here is CSASGGSYNEQFF. CDR3 sequence (DNA): TGCAGTGCTAGCGGAGGCTCCTACAATGAGCAGTTCTTC.

The chain carries TRBV11-3 and TRBJ2-2; no definite D call. Trimming pared 5 bases from V and 5 bases from J, leaving 15 bases between. Germline values: CDR1 SGHNT, CDR2 YENEEA. The CDR3 length is 15 residues. CDR3 protein: CASSQSWTVTGELFF. The CDR3 DNA follows: TGTGCCAGCAGCCAATCCTGGACGGTTACCGGGGAGCTGTTTTTT.

The chain is built from TRBV28 and TRBJ2-5; 10 nucleotides line up with TRBD1. V was clipped by 5 bases and J by 2 bases; unmatched bases: 5. CDR3 length: 15 amino acids. Germline V gene lookup returns CDR1 MDHEN and CDR2 SYDVKM. CDR3 loop: CASSGQGVRQETQYF. The CDR3 DNA reads TGTGCCAGCAGTGGACAGGGGGTACGGCAAGAGACCCAGTACTTC. The full variable domain, completed using reference TRBV28 and TRBJ2-5, is DVKVTQSSRYLVKRTGEKVFLECVQDMDHENMFWYRQDPGLGLRLIYFSYDVKMKEKGDIPEGYSVSREKKERFSLILESASTNQTSMYLCASSGQGVRQETQYFGPGTRLLVL.

The chain uses TRBV24-1 and TRBJ2-5, with 9 positions matching TRBD1. The CDR3 runs to 15 residues. The germline CDR1 and CDR2 sequences are KGHDR and SFDVKD. Unmatched junction bases numbered 6, after V lost 4 bases and J lost 4 bases. CDR3: CATSEGTGRRETQYF. The CDR3 DNA sequence: TGTGCCACCAGTGAGGGGACAGGGAGGAGAGAGACCCAGTACTTC.

The chain is built from TRBV2 and TRBJ2-3; TRBD2 matches 13 bases. This CDR3 comprises 15 residues. Germline V CDR1 and CDR2: SNHLY, FYNNEI. V shed 6 bases and J 3 bases; nucleotides not matched to a gene: 3. The CDR3 region is CASSLLAGGTDTQYF. For the CDR3, the DNA is TGTGCCAGCAGCTTACTAGCGGGAGGGACAGATACGCAGTATTTT.

This clonotype was picked up many times. This sequence joins TRBV12-3 or TRBV12-4 and TRBJ1-5; D gene unclear. The CDR3 contains 15 residues. With 6 bases removed from V and 4 bases from J, the gap between germline ends came to 16 bases. CDR3 residues: CASSPPTDRNQPQHF. The CDR3, as DNA: TGTGCCAGCAGCCCCCCCACGGATAGGAATCAGCCCCAGCATTTT.

The chain uses TRBV2 and TRBJ2-1; the match to TRBD2 covers 12 bases. Trimming took 6 bases from V and 5 from J; bases not matched to a gene: 8. Germline-derived CDR1 and CDR2 are SNHLY and FYNNEI. This CDR3 has 16 residues. The CDR3, as DNA: TGTGCCAGCAGGGAAATCGGACTAGCGGGGAACAATGAGCAGTTCTTC. The encoded protein is CASREIGLAGNNEQFF.

This clonotype appeared a few times. The V call is TRBV28, the J call TRBJ1-1, with 10 bases matching TRBD1. V dropped 2 bases and J dropped 0; count of bases not matched to a gene: 6. Germline CDR1 MDHEN, CDR2 SYDVKM. The CDR3 totals 17 residues. The CDR3 protein is CASSLADRGHMNTEAFF. CDR3 nucleotides: TGTGCCAGCAGTTTAGCCGACAGGGGGCATATGAACACTGAAGCTTTCTTT.

This clonotype was counted a single time. The chain uses TRBV28 and TRBJ1-6; D is ambiguous. The CDR3 length is 16 residues. Germline CDR1 MDHEN, CDR2 SYDVKM. Between the trimmed V and J ends, which lost 3 bases and 10 bases, there was a span of 19 bases. CDR3 DNA sequence: TGTGCCAGCAGTTTTCCCCCTGACCACCTCCCGTCACCCCTCCACTTT. This codes for CASSFPPDHLPSPLHF.

In this sample, this clonotype turned up a few times. The CDR3: CASSQERRANYGYTF. Here the CDR3 DNA reads TGCGCCAGCAGCCAAGAGAGGAGGGCAAACTATGGCTACACCTTC. V is TRBV4-3 and J is TRBJ1-2; D ambiguous. Germline values: CDR1 LGHNA, CDR2 YSLEER. This CDR3 spans 15 amino acids. Trimming removed 0 bases at V and 2 bases at J, with 10 bases between.